This TCR beta chain was captured in a study of technical replicates of blood from several donors. The CDR3 length is 14 residues. V dropped 6 bases and J dropped 2 bases, with 12 bases sitting between them. Germline CDR1 and CDR2: MNHEY and SVGAGI. Sequenced by immunoSEQ multiplex PCR; TCRdb stores in-frame clones only, minus some. The sample contains 68,000 or so clones, around nine tenths of which appear only once. The chain combines TRBV6-5 with TRBJ2-3, with TRBD2 as a possible D gene (6 bases). Sequencing used T cells isolated from PBMCs. The source of this sequence is a human donor in good health. The chain's CDR3 is CASRPGLLTDTQYF. CDR3 DNA: TGTGCCAGCAGGCCTGGACTACTCACAGATACGCAGTATTTT.